This TCR beta chain was identified during a study of Ad26.COV2.S vaccination and SARS-CoV-2 variants. Study overall: Donor was one of the participants in the Ad26.COV2.S arm of the COV1001 trial.

Indicated treatment: around 19 received Ad26.COV2.S at low or high dose, single or two shots; about 5 received placebo; per-sample allocation not given. The study sampled participants on day 63 after the first vaccine or placebo injection. Between the trimmed V and J ends, which lost 1 base and 5 bases, there was a span of 21 bases. The germline CDR1 and CDR2 sequences are SGHVS and FQNEAQ. CDR3 length: 18 residues. TCRdb's table, derived via immunoSEQ multiplex PCR, lists solely in-frame clones and lacks some. The sample lists 400,000 to 500,000 clones, approximately 92% occurring once. The sequencing here drew on peripheral blood, taken in a trial of Ad26.COV2.S vaccine versus placebo. J is TRBJ2-1 and V is TRBV7-8; the D gene is possibly TRBD2 (6 bases). This clonotype was sampled from a person aged 18-60 years who received the Ad26.COV2.S COVID-19 vaccine or a placebo. CDR3 in DNA: TGTGCCAGCAGCTTAGAAGGATCGGGGAGACTAGGCAACAATGAGCAGTTCTTC. Translation gives CASSLEGSGRLGNNEQFF.